The 21 T cell receptor beta chains reported below all come from one sample, sequenced in a study of blood T cell repertoires in COVID-19. The data were produced by immunoSEQ multiplex PCR, yet TCRdb's version contains in-frame clones alone and is incomplete. The table lists approximately 330,000 clones, around 86% of them singletons. The source material was PBMCs or T cells enriched from blood (not recorded which). Source of these receptors: a woman between 40 and 55 years old with acute COVID-19.

About this clone: One end of the junction does not line up with germline, which may come from a read error. The chain links TRBV5-1 to TRBJ2-7; 9 bases match TRBD2. The CDR3 runs 16 residues. The germline CDR1 and CDR2 sequences are SGHRS and YFSETQ. The CDR3 DNA is TGCGCCGGCAGCTCCCAATTTAGCGGGAGTACCATCGAGCAGTACTTC. Translation: CAGSSQFSGSTIEQYF. The full variable domain, completed using reference TRBV5-1 and TRBJ2-7, is KAGVTQTPRYLIKTRGQQVTLSCSPISGHRSVSWYQQTPGQGLQFLFEYFSETQRNKGNFPGRFSGRQFSNSRSEMNVSTLELGDSALYLCAGSSQFSGSTIEQYFGPGTRLTVT.

V and J are TRBV7-2 and TRBJ2-2; D unresolved. The germline CDR1 and CDR2 sequences are SGHTA and FQGNSA. The V end lost 5 bases, the J end lost 3 bases, and 16 bases lay between the germline ends. This CDR3 is built from 16 residues. CDR3 DNA sequence: TGTGCCAGCAGCCTAGGCTACTCCTCCTACACCGGGGAGCTGTTTTTT. This codes for CASSLGYSSYTGELFF.

This clone turned up a few times. The genes are TRBV10-3 and TRBJ2-1, with 8 nucleotides matching TRBD2. The CDR3 has 14 amino acids. J lost 7 bases, V lost 5 bases, and 7 bases had no gene match. CDR1 is ENHRY and CDR2 is SYGVKD in the germline V gene. CDR3 amino acids: CAISTGLASNEQFF. The CDR3 nucleotides are TGTGCCATCAGTACTGGACTAGCCTCAAATGAGCAGTTCTTC.

This clone was recorded once. The chain links TRBV12-3 or TRBV12-4 to TRBJ1-5; no firm D call. V was pared by 6 bases and J by 1 base, with 4 bases between. The CDR3 extends over 12 amino acids. CDR3 sequence reads: CASRRSNQPQHF. CDR3 sequence (DNA): TGTGCCAGCAGACGGAGCAATCAGCCCCAGCATTTT.

This clone was seen a single time. CDR3: CASSPPTSGREKNIQYF. The CDR3 DNA sequence: TGTGCCAGCAGTCCGCCGACTAGCGGGAGGGAAAAAAACATTCAGTACTTC. The V and J genes are TRBV27 and TRBJ2-4; 14 nucleotides match TRBD2. V lost 5 bases to trimming and J lost 4 bases; unmatched junction nucleotides: 7. Germline values: CDR1 MNHEY, CDR2 SMNVEV (reference sequence). The CDR3 contains 17 residues.

J is TRBJ1-4 and V is TRBV7-9; the D gene is possibly TRBD1 (5 bases). The germline V and J ends were trimmed by 2 bases and 7 bases, with 17 bases remaining between them. This CDR3 is built from 16 residues. Looked up from germline, CDR1 is SEHNR and CDR2 is FQNEAQ (reference sequence). This CDR3 reads CASSLRPGKGREKLFF. CDR3 bases: TGTGCCAGCAGCTTAAGGCCAGGGAAAGGGCGTGAAAAACTGTTTTTT.

The V gene is TRBV15, the J gene TRBJ2-1, with 8 positions matching TRBD2. Germline V gene data show CDR1 as LNHNV and CDR2 as YYDKDF (reference sequence). Unmatched junction bases numbered 9, after V lost 1 base and J lost 7 bases. This CDR3 contains 16 residues. In nucleotides, the CDR3 is TGTGCCACCAGCAGAGCCGGGGGGGCGTTTGGAAATGAGCAGTTCTTC. Translated: CATSRAGGAFGNEQFF.

This clone appeared a few times. V is TRBV7-2 and J is TRBJ2-3; the match to TRBD1 covers 11 bases. CDR3 length: 15 amino acids. The ends lost 3 bases at V and 4 bases at J; junction bases unmatched: 3. The germline gives CDR1 SGHTA, CDR2 FQGNSA. The CDR3 loop reads CASSFGTGGPDTQYF. The CDR3 coding sequence is TGTGCCAGCAGCTTCGGGACAGGGGGACCAGATACGCAGTATTTT.

The chain uses TRBV7-2 and TRBJ1-2, with TRBD1 matching over 7 bases. Germline lookup yields CDR1 SGHTA and CDR2 FQGNSA. The CDR3 contains 15 residues. The trim removed 1 base at V and 2 bases at J, leaving 4 bases unmatched. CDR3 amino acids: CASSLGQGGNYGYTF. The CDR3 DNA follows: TGTGCCAGCAGCTTAGGCCAAGGGGGCAACTATGGCTACACCTTC. Full variable domain (outside the CDR3, taken from reference TRBV7-2 and TRBJ1-2): GAGVSQSPSNKVTEKGKDVELRCDPISGHTALYWYRQSLGQGLEFLIYFQGNSAPDKSGLPSDRFSAERTGGSVSTLTIQRTQQEDSAVYLCASSLGQGGNYGYTFGSGTRLTVV.

The chain carries TRBV7-2 and TRBJ2-3, with 7 bases matching TRBD2. Trimming took 5 bases from V and 4 from J; bases not matched to a gene: 3. CDR1 is SGHTA, CDR2 FQGNSA, per germline. The CDR3 loop spans 13 amino acids. In nucleotides, the CDR3 is TGTGCCAGCAGCCATAGCGGGTCAGATACGCAGTATTTT. This encodes CASSHSGSDTQYF.

The table lists this clone with a few counts. This sequence joins TRBV5-4 and TRBJ1-4; tentatively, D is TRBD1 (6 bases). Per the germline V gene, CDR1 is SGHNT and CDR2 is YYREEE (reference sequence). This CDR3 is built from 13 residues. Trimming left V 4 bases short and J 8 bases short, with 12 bases between. The CDR3 coding sequence is TGTGCCAGCAGCCCCGCGGACAGCGAAAAACTGTTTTTT. As protein: CASSPADSEKLFF. Full variable domain (rest looked up from reference TRBV5-4 and TRBJ1-4): ETGVTQSPTHLIKTRGQQVTLRCSSQSGHNTVSWYQQALGQGPQFIFQYYREEENGRGNFPPRFSGLQFPNYSSELNVNALELDDSALYLCASSPADSEKLFFGSGTQLSVL.

The chain couples TRBV12-2 to TRBJ2-4; the table's D gene call, TRBD2, was not cross checked with the DNA. TRBV12-2 is tagged as a pseudogene. The length of the CDR3 is 16 residues. The CDR3 loop reads CASRWGLAGVQDIQYF. The CDR3 DNA sequence: TGTGCAAGTCGCTGGGGACTAGCGGGAGTTCAGGACATTCAGTACTTC.

The chain combines TRBV9 with TRBJ2-2; maybe TRBD1 (6 bases). CDR1 is SGDLS and CDR2 is YYNGEE in the germline V gene. The CDR3 runs to 16 residues. V dropped 2 bases and J dropped 2 bases, with 13 bases sitting between them. CDR3: CASSVEPGVNTGELFF. Written as DNA, the CDR3 is TGTGCCAGCAGCGTGGAACCAGGGGTAAACACCGGGGAGCTGTTTTTT.

This chain links TRBV29-1 with TRBJ1-2; 7 bases map to TRBD1. CDR1 and CDR2 (germline): SQVTM, ANQGSEA. The CDR3 length is 12 residues. The V and J ends lost 6 bases and 8 bases, in that order; junction bases with no gene match: 9. The CDR3 DNA follows: TGCAGCGTCGGAGGACAGGTGGCCGGCTACACCTTC. This translates into CSVGGQVAGYTF.

V gene TRBV5-4 combines with J gene TRBJ2-1; a weak D match, TRBD1 (5 bases). Deletions cut 4 bases from V and 9 bases from J, with 14 bases between. There are 13 residues in the CDR3. From germline, CDR1 is SGHNT and CDR2 YYREEE (reference sequence). The CDR3 loop reads CASSAVGAAEQFF. In DNA form, the CDR3 reads TGTGCCAGCAGCGCTGTAGGGGCGGCTGAGCAGTTCTTC.

The V gene is TRBV5-1, the J gene TRBJ1-2, with D unclear. V shed 0 bases and J shed 0 bases, with 12 bases lying between them. The CDR3 contains 16 residues. Germline CDR1 SGHRS, CDR2 YFSETQ. CDR3 DNA sequence: TGCGCCAGCAGCTTGGGGGCAGGAGGGCCTAACTATGGCTACACCTTC. This sequence encodes CASSLGAGGPNYGYTF.

The chain links TRBV6-5 to TRBJ1-2; 7 nucleotides agree with TRBD1. Germline assignment: CDR1 MNHEY and CDR2 SVGAGI. V was clipped by 8 bases and J by 5 bases; unmatched bases: 5. The CDR3 runs 12 residues. CDR3 bases: TGTGCCAGCCACAGGGGTGCGTATGGCTACACCTTC. Residues: CASHRGAYGYTF.

The sample holds a few counts of this clone. The V gene is TRBV7-8, the J gene TRBJ1-5, with TRBD1 identical over 8 bases. CDR1 SGHVS and CDR2 FQNEAQ come from the germline V gene. The CDR3 is 17 residues long. J gave up 9 bases and V 2 bases, and 15 bases lay outside the gene matches. The CDR3 coding sequence is TGTGCCAGCAGCTTATCACCCCAGGGACAGGCTTTGAGGCCCCAGCATTTT. Its translation is CASSLSPQGQALRPQHF.

On this clone: Relative to the germline gene, one junction end is altered; a read error may explain this. The chain has TRBV20-1 and TRBJ2-7, with D hard to call. CDR1 is DFQATT and CDR2 is SNEGSKA in the germline V gene (reference sequence). This CDR3 contains 11 residues. The CDR3 DNA follows: TGCAGTGCTAGAGTCTCCTCCGAGCAGTACTTC. It encodes CSARVSSEQYF.

The chain employs TRBV5-1 and TRBJ2-7; 7 bases line up with TRBD1. J was trimmed by 5 bases and V by 4 bases; bases with no gene match: 9. The CDR3 length is 14 residues. CDR1 is SGHRS, CDR2 YFSETQ, per germline. The CDR3: CASSLRQGMNEQYF. In DNA form, the CDR3 reads TGCGCCAGCAGCCTCAGACAGGGAATGAACGAGCAGTACTTC.

V and J are TRBV7-3 and TRBJ2-5; 10 bases are shared with TRBD2. The germline V gene has CDR1 SGHTA and CDR2 FQGTGA. This CDR3 contains 16 residues. V dropped 5 bases and J dropped 9; count of bases not matched to a gene: 15. CDR3 region: CASSAQTSGAGGAQYF. As DNA, the CDR3 is TGTGCCAGCAGCGCCCAAACTAGCGGGGCCGGCGGGGCCCAGTACTTC.